Listed below are T cell receptor beta chains from one sample, sequenced in a study of T cell responses to AZD1222 COVID-19 vaccine. Sequencing was performed with immunoSEQ multiplex PCR; in TCRdb, only in-frame clones are kept and a portion is missing. Of approximately 75,000 clones in the sample, around 86% were seen once. This sample comprised peripheral blood, obtained 28 days after the second AZD1222 dose. These receptors were collected from an adult who received the AZD1222 COVID-19 vaccine. The CDR3 runs from the conserved cysteine through the conserved F or W. Fields, in order: V gene, J gene, clone size, D gene, CDR3 DNA, CDR3 protein. The D gene is left open where the match is weak. The size field is filled for only some rows; it gives once, few, many or a size class.

TRBV20-1	TRBJ2-5	few	.	TGCAGTGCTAGAGATCGGGAGACCCAGTACTTC	CSARDRETQYF
TRBV9	TRBJ1-4	once	.	TGTGCCAGCAGCGAGGGTACAGACATAGGGGAAAAACTGTTTTTT	CASSEGTDIGEKLFF
TRBV12-3/TRBV12-4	TRBJ1-1	.	.	TGTGCCAGCATGGACCCGCCCTACACTGAAGCTTTCTTT	CASMDPPYTEAFF
TRBV2	TRBJ2-7	.	.	TGTGCCAGTATCTCAGGGGACGAGCAGTACTTC	CASISGDEQYF
TRBV11-3	TRBJ1-1	.	.	TGTGCCAGCAGCTTCCAGGAGAACACTGAAGCTTTCTTT	CASSFQENTEAFF
TRBV19	TRBJ2-7	.	TRBD2	TGTGCCAGTAGTCCCCTGGGACTAGCGGGGGGATTCACCTACGAGCAGTACTTC	CASSPLGLAGGFTYEQYF
TRBV10-3	TRBJ2-1	.	TRBD2	TGTGCCATCAGTGCTTCGTCGGGGACTAGCTTCCTCAATGAGCAGTTCTTC	CAISASSGTSFLNEQFF
TRBV5-1	TRBJ2-6	.	.	TGCGCCAGCAGCTCGGGGGACAGCCAGCATGGGGCCAACGTCCTGACTTTC	CASSSGDSQHGANVLTF
TRBV7-3	TRBJ2-1	.	.	TGTGCCAGCAGCTTAATGGCGGGGCGGTACAATGAGCAGTTCTTC	CASSLMAGRYNEQFF
TRBV6-5	TRBJ2-1	.	.	TGTGCCAGCAGTTACTCGATGTACAATGAGCAGTTCTTC	CASSYSMYNEQFF
TRBV7-2	TRBJ2-7	.	TRBD2	TGTGCCAGCAGCGGAGCTGGGGGGGCCTACGAGCAGTACTTC	CASSGAGGAYEQYF
TRBV11-2	TRBJ2-1	.	.	TGTGCCAGCAGCTTAACGGGGTCCGGTGAGCAGTTCTTC	CASSLTGSGEQFF
TRBV19	TRBJ1-1	.	TRBD1	TGTGCCAGTAATACAGGACAGGGTCGGACTGAAGCTTTCTTT	CASNTGQGRTEAFF
TRBV6-5	TRBJ1-2	.	.	TGTGCCAGCAGTTCCCGCCCTGGGGGGCTTCATGGCTACACCTTC	CASSSRPGGLHGYTF
TRBV12-3/TRBV12-4	TRBJ2-7	.	.	TGTGCCAGCAGTATCAACGGGGCCGGTGAGCAGTACTTC	CASSINGAGEQYF
TRBV6-5	TRBJ1-1	once	TRBD1	TGTGCCAGCAGCCCGGACAGGGGGCCGGACACTGAAGCTTTCTTT	CASSPDRGPDTEAFF
TRBV6-1	TRBJ2-4	.	.	TGTGCCAGCAGTGAAGCAGGGCAAAACATTCAGTACTTC	CASSEAGQNIQYF
TRBV3-1/TRBV3-2	TRBJ2-1	.	.	TGTGCCAGCAGCCGCGCCCAGGGCTACAATGAGCAGTTCTTC	CASSRAQGYNEQFF
TRBV27	TRBJ1-4	.	.	TGTGCCAGCAGGACGACAACCGGTCCCCTCTCGGATGAAAAACTGTTTTTT	CASRTTTGPLSDEKLFF
TRBV11-2	TRBJ1-3	.	.	TGTGCCAGCAGCTTAGCAGGGCTCGGGAACACCATATATTTT	CASSLAGLGNTIYF
TRBV12-3/TRBV12-4	TRBJ2-5	.	.	TGTGCCAGCGGAAGGGCGGAAGAGACCCAGTACTTC	CASGRAEETQYF
TRBV5-1	TRBJ1-5	.	.	TGCGCCAGCAGCCTCACAGGCGGCAATCAGCCCCAGCATTTT	CASSLTGGNQPQHF
TRBV6-5	TRBJ2-7	.	.	TGTGCCACCCAACGCTCCTACGAGCAGTACTTC	CATQRSYEQYF
TRBV2	TRBJ2-7	.	.	TGTGCCAGCAGGCGGACAGAATACGAGCAGTACTTC	CASRRTEYEQYF
TRBV6-2/TRBV6-3	TRBJ2-3	.	TRBD2	TGTGCCAGCAGTCTAGCGGGGGGTCCCACAGATACGCAGTATTTT	CASSLAGGPTDTQYF
TRBV5-6	TRBJ2-7	once	.	TGTGCCAGCAGCTTGGGGGGGTTGGCCTTTAGGGAGCAGTACTTC	CASSLGGLAFREQYF
TRBV18	TRBJ1-2	.	.	TGTGCCAGCTCACCGGGGAGGGGCAACTATGGCTACACCTTC	CASSPGRGNYGYTF
TRBV5-6	TRBJ2-7	.	TRBD1	TGTGCCAGCAGTCGACAGGGCCCAGTCTCCTACGAGCAGTACTTC	CASSRQGPVSYEQYF
TRBV10-2	TRBJ1-1	few	.	TGCGCCAGCAGTCGTACGGTTTCGAACACTGAAGCTTTCTTT	CASSRTVSNTEAFF
TRBV29-1	TRBJ1-2	.	TRBD1	TGCAGCGTTGAAAGGACAGGGGGCCCAGAGGGCTACACCTTC	CSVERTGGPEGYTF
TRBV5-5	TRBJ2-3	few	TRBD1	TGTGCCAGCCGGACAGGGGACACAGATACGCAGTATTTT	CASRTGDTDTQYF
TRBV7-9	TRBJ2-7	.	TRBD1	TGTGCCAGCAGCCAGAACAGGGGGCGAGTCAACGAGCAGTACTTC	CASSQNRGRVNEQYF
TRBV7-2	TRBJ2-1	.	.	TGTGCCAGCACTTCGGGGCTCCACGGCGATGAGCAGTTCTTC	CASTSGLHGDEQFF
TRBV12-3/TRBV12-4	TRBJ1-5	.	.	TGTGCCAGCGACATGGGGTCAGGGCAGCCCCAGCATTTT	CASDMGSGQPQHF